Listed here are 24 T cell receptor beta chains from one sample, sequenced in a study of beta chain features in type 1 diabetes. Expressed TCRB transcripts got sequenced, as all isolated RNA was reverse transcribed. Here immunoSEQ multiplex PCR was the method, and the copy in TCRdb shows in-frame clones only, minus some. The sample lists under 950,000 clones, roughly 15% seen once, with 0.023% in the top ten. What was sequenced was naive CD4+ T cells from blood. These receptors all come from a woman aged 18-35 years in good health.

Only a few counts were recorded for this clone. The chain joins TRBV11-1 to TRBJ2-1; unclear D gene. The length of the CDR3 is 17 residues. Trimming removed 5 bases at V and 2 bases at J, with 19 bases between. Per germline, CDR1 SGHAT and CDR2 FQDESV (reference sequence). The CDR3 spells CASSLLKKPHPYNEQFF. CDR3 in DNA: TGTGCCAGCAGCCTACTCAAGAAGCCGCATCCCTACAATGAGCAGTTCTTC.

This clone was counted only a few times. The CDR3 protein is CASSYSLAGGTNEQFF. CDR3 in DNA: TGTGCCAGCAGTTACTCCCTAGCGGGAGGGACCAATGAGCAGTTCTTC. This chain uses TRBV6-5 with TRBJ2-1; 12 bases map to TRBD2. This CDR3 region has 16 residues. The V gene end was trimmed by 0 bases and the J gene end by 6 bases; junction bases not matched to a gene: 3. Germline V gene lookup returns CDR1 MNHEY and CDR2 SVGAGI.

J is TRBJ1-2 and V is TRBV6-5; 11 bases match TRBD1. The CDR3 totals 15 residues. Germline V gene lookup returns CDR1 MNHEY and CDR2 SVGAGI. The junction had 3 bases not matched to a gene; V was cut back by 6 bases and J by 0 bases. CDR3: CASRPGQGANYGYTF. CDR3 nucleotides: TGTGCCAGCAGACCGGGACAGGGGGCTAACTATGGCTACACCTTC.

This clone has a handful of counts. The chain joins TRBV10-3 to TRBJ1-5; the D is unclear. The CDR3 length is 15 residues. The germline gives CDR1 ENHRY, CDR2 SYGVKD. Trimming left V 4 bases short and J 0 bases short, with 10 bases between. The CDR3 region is CAISAGDYSNQPQHF. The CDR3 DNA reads TGTGCCATCAGTGCCGGAGACTATAGCAATCAGCCCCAGCATTTT.

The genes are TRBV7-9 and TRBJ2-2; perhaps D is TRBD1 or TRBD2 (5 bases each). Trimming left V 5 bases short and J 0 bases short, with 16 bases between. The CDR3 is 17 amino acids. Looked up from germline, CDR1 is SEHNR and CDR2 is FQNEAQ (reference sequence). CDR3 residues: CASSPTWGGPNTGELFF. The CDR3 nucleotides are TGTGCCAGCAGCCCGACATGGGGCGGGCCGAACACCGGGGAGCTGTTTTTT.

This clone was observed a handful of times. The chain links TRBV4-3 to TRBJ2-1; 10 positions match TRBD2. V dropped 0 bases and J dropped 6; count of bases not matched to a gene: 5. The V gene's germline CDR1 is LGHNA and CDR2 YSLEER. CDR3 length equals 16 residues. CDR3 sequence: CASSQDPAGGPNEQFF. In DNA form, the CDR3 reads TGCGCCAGCAGCCAAGATCCAGCGGGAGGGCCCAATGAGCAGTTCTTC.

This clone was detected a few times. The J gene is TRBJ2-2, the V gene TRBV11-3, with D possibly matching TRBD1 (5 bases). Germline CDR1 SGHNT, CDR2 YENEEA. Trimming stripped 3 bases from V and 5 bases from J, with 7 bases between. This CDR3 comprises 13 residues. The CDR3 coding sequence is TGTGCCAGCAGCTTGCAGGGTACCGGGGAGCTGTTTTTT. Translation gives CASSLQGTGELFF.

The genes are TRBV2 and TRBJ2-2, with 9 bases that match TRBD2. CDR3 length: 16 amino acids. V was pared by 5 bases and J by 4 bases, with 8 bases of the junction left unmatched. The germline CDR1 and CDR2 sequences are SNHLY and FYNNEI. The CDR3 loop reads CASSQREVRGTGELFF. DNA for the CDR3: TGTGCCAGCAGTCAGCGGGAGGTTCGGGGCACCGGGGAGCTGTTTTTT.

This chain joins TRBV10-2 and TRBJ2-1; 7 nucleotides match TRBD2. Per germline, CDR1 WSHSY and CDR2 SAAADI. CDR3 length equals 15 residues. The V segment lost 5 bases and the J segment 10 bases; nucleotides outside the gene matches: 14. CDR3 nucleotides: TGCGCCAGCAGTCCTACGGGACTAATTTACTGGGAGCAGTTCTTC. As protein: CASSPTGLIYWEQFF.

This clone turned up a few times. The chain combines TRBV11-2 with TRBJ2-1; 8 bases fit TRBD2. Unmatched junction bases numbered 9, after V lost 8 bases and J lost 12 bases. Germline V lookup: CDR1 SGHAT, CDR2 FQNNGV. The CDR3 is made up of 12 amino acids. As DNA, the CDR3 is TGTGCCAGCTCCACTAGCGGTTTTATGCAGTTCTTC. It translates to CASSTSGFMQFF. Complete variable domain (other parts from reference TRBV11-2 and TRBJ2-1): EAGVAQSPRYKIIEKRQSVAFWCNPISGHATLYWYQQILGQGPKLLIQFQNNGVVDDSQLPKDRFSAERLKGVDSTLKIQPAKLEDSAVYLCASSTSGFMQFFGPGTRLTVL.

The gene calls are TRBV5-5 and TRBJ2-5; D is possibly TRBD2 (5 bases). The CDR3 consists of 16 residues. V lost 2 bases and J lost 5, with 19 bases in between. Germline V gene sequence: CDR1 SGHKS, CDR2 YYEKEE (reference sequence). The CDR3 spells CASSLRREVNRETQYF. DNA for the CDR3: TGTGCCAGCAGCTTAAGACGGGAAGTCAATCGGGAGACCCAGTACTTC.

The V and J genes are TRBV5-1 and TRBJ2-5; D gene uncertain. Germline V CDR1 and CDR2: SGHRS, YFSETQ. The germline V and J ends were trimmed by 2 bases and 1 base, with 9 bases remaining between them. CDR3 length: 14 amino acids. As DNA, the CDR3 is TGCGCCAGCAGCTTTGTGGCAACCCAAGAGACCCAGTACTTC. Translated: CASSFVATQETQYF.

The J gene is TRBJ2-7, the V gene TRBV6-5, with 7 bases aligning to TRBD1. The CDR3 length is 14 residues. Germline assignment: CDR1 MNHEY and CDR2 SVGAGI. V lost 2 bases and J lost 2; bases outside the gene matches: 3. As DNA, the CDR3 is TGTGCCAGCAGTTACAACAGGGGAGCCTACGAGCAGTACTTC. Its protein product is CASSYNRGAYEQYF.

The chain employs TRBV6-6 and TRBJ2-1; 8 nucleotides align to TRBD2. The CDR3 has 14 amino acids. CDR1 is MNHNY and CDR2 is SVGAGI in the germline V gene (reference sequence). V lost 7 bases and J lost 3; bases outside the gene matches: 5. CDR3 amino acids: CASTLAGRYNEQFF. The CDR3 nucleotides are TGTGCCAGCACATTAGCGGGACGCTACAATGAGCAGTTCTTC.

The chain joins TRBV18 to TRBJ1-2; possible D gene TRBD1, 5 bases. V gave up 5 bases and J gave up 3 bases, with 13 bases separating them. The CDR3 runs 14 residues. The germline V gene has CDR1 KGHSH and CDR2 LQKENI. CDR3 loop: CASSEGPEYYGYTF. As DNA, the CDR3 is TGTGCCAGCTCAGAGGGACCGGAATACTATGGCTACACCTTC.

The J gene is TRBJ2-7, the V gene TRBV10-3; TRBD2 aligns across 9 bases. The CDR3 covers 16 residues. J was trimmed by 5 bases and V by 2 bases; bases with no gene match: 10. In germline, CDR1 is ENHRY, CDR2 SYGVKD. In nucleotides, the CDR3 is TGTGCCATCAGTGAGGGTCAAAGGGTAGCGGGAGACGAGCAGTACTTC. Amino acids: CAISEGQRVAGDEQYF.

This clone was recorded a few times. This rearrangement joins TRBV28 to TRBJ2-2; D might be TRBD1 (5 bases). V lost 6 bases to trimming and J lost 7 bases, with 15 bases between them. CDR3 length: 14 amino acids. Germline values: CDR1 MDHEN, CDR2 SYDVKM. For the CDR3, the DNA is TGTGCCAGCAGCCAGGGATTCCCGGTCGGGGAGCTGTTTTTT. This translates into CASSQGFPVGELFF. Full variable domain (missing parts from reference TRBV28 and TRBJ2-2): DVKVTQSSRYLVKRTGEKVFLECVQDMDHENMFWYRQDPGLGLRLIYFSYDVKMKEKGDIPEGYSVSREKKERFSLILESASTNQTSMYLCASSQGFPVGELFFGEGSRLTVL.

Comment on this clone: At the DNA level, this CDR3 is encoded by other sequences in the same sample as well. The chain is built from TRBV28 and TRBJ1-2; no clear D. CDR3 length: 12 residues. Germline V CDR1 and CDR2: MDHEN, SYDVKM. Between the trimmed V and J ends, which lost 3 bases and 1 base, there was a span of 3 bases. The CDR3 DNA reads TGTGCCAGCAGTTTGCGTAACTATGGCTACACCTTC. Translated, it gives CASSLRNYGYTF.

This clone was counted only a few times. CDR3 protein: CASSPSRTSGNYEQYF. CDR3 nucleotide sequence: TGTGCCAGCAGTCCTTCAAGGACTAGCGGGAACTACGAGCAGTACTTC. The chain recombines TRBV5-4 with TRBJ2-7, with 12 bases fitting TRBD2. V lost 5 bases and J lost 3; bases outside the gene matches: 9. The CDR3 runs to 16 residues. Per the germline V gene, CDR1 is SGHNT and CDR2 is YYREEE (reference sequence).

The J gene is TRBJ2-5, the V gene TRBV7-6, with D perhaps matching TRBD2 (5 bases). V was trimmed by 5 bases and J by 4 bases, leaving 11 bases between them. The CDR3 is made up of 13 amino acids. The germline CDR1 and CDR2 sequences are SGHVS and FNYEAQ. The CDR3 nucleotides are TGTGCCAGCAGCAAACGAGGAGGAGAGACCCAGTACTTC. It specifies CASSKRGGETQYF.

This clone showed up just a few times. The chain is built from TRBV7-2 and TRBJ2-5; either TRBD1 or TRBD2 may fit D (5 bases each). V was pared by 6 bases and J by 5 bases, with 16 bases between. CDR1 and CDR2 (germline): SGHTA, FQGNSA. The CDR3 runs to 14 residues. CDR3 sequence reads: CASSRDLAVETQYF. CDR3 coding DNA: TGTGCCAGCAGTAGGGACCTGGCCGTGGAGACCCAGTACTTC.

The CDR3 here is CASSLFRDRGRPNNEQFF. DNA of the CDR3: TGTGCCAGCAGCTTATTTCGGGACAGGGGCCGGCCTAACAATGAGCAGTTCTTC. The chain carries TRBV7-8 and TRBJ2-1; the match to TRBD1 covers 10 bases. Germline assignment: CDR1 SGHVS and CDR2 FQNEAQ. The J segment lost 5 bases and the V segment lost 2 bases, leaving 12 bases of the junction unmatched. This CDR3 spans 18 amino acids.

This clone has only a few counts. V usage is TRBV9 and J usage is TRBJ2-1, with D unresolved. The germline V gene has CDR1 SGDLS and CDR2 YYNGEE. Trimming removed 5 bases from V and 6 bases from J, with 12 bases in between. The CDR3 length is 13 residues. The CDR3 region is CASSQENSNEQFF. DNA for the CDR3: TGTGCCAGCAGTCAAGAAAACTCCAATGAGCAGTTCTTC.

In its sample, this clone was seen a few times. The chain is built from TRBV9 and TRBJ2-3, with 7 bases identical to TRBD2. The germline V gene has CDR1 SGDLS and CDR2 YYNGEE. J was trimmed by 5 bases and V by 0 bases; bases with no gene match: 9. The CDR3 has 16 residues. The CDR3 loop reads CASSVGAGDVIDTQYF. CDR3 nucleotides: TGTGCCAGCAGCGTAGGGGCGGGAGACGTGATAGATACGCAGTATTTT. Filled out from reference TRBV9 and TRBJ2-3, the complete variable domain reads DSGVTQTPKHLITATGQRVTLRCSPRSGDLSVYWYQQSLDQGLQFLIQYYNGEERAKGNILERFSAQQFPDLHSELNLSSLELGDSALYFCASSVGAGDVIDTQYFGPGTRLTVL.